A selection of T cell receptor beta chains follows, all from one sample in a study of T cell responses to AZD1222 COVID-19 vaccine. Method: immunoSEQ multiplex PCR; TCRdb's copy keeps in-frame clones and lacks some. The sample contains 150,000 or so clones, roughly 90% of which appear only once. Source: peripheral blood, taken on day 0 of AZD1222 vaccination. These receptor sequences come from an adult in good health. CDR3s include the opening cysteine and the closing phenylalanine or tryptophan. D genes are given only for firm matches. Clone size is shown for a subset of rows, as once, few, many or a class of expanded clone.

cdr3_nt,cdr3_aa,d_call,j_call,v_call,clone_size
TGTGCCAGCAGTTACTCGGCGGTGGGGCAGCAGCCCCAGCATTTT,CASSYSAVGQQPQHF,.,TRBJ1-5,TRBV6-5,.
TGTGCCAGCAGTTTATCGACGATACAGGGATCTGAAGCTTTCTTT,CASSLSTIQGSEAFF,.,TRBJ1-1,TRBV27,.
TGTGCCAGCAGCTCACCGGCGGTTAACACTGAAGCTTTCTTT,CASSSPAVNTEAFF,.,TRBJ1-1,TRBV5-6,.
TGTGCCAGCATTCAACAGAGCTCTGGAAACACCATATATTTT,CASIQQSSGNTIYF,.,TRBJ1-3,TRBV28,.
TGCGCCAGCAGCTTGGGCGGACTATATTTAGCCAAAAACATTCAGTACTTC,CASSLGGLYLAKNIQYF,.,TRBJ2-4,TRBV5-1,.
TGTGCCAGTAGTATACAGGGGGTCCCCTACAATGAGCAGTTCTTC,CASSIQGVPYNEQFF,TRBD1,TRBJ2-1,TRBV19,.
TGCGCCAGCAGTCCACAGGACTACAATGAGCAGTTCTTC,CASSPQDYNEQFF,.,TRBJ2-1,TRBV10-2,.
TGTGCCAGCAGCAGGACAGGCCCCTTCTTGGACTATGGCTACACCTTC,CASSRTGPFLDYGYTF,TRBD1,TRBJ1-2,TRBV7-3,.
TGTGCCAGCAGTTCGGATGGGACCCCCCCCTTTTTGTCCCTCCACTTT,CASSSDGTPPFLSLHF,.,TRBJ1-6,TRBV28,.
TGTGCCTGGAGTGAACGGCGGCGGCCCTCCTACGAGCAGTACTTC,CAWSERRRPSYEQYF,.,TRBJ2-7,TRBV30,.
TGTGCCAGCAGCCTACCAGCTAATGAAAAACTGTTTTTT,CASSLPANEKLFF,.,TRBJ1-4,TRBV3-1/TRBV3-2,.
TGTGCCAGCCTGGGACAGCAAAACACTGAAGCTTTCTTT,CASLGQQNTEAFF,TRBD1,TRBJ1-1,TRBV2,few
TGTGCCAGCAGCTTACGACCGGGGGGGCGCGAGCAGTACTTC,CASSLRPGGREQYF,TRBD2,TRBJ2-7,TRBV7-2,.
TGTGCCAGTAGTATAAGCGTGAACACTGAAGCTTTCTTT,CASSISVNTEAFF,.,TRBJ1-1,TRBV19,.
TGTGCCAGTAGTATACGGATTCCCGGGGAGCTGTTTTTT,CASSIRIPGELFF,.,TRBJ2-2,TRBV19,.
TGTGCCAGCAGCGATTTCCCGGACATATTAACCTACGAGCAGTACTTC,CASSDFPDILTYEQYF,.,TRBJ2-7,TRBV7-9,.
TGTGCCAGCAGGATTAGCGTGGCCTTCAATGAGCAGTTCTTC,CASRISVAFNEQFF,.,TRBJ2-1,TRBV11-3,.
TGTGCCAGCAGCCCCCTCAACGGTTTGGGGGTAGTAGAGACCCAGTACTTC,CASSPLNGLGVVETQYF,.,TRBJ2-5,TRBV7-6,once
TGCGCCAGCAGACCCGGCCCGGGTTCCAATGAAAAACTGTTTTTT,CASRPGPGSNEKLFF,.,TRBJ1-4,TRBV5-1,.
TGTGCCACCAGCAGAGAAAGTAGGCAGTTCTTC,CATSRESRQFF,.,TRBJ2-1,TRBV15,.
TGTGCCAGCAGGGGACAGGGATTTCTCGGCTACACCTTC,CASRGQGFLGYTF,TRBD1,TRBJ1-2,TRBV6-5,.
TGTGCCAGTAGTCAACCTCCCGGGGCAGGGGTTAATTCACCCCTCCACTTT,CASSQPPGAGVNSPLHF,.,TRBJ1-6,TRBV19,.
TGCGCCAGCAGTGACGGGACAGCAAATTCACCCCTCCACTTT,CASSDGTANSPLHF,TRBD1,TRBJ1-6,TRBV10-1,.
TGTGCCAGCAGCCCGGGAGGTTGGGGAGGGAATCAGCCCCAGCATTTT,CASSPGGWGGNQPQHF,.,TRBJ1-5,TRBV7-8,.
TGTGCCAGCAGTTTACAGACGCCCCCTGGGCCTCATGAAAAACTGTTTTTT,CASSLQTPPGPHEKLFF,.,TRBJ1-4,TRBV27,.
TGTGCCAGCAGTCGCCGGGACAGCTTCCCCTATAGCAATCAGCCCCAGCATTTT,CASSRRDSFPYSNQPQHF,TRBD1,TRBJ1-5,TRBV6-2/TRBV6-3,.
TGTGCCAGCAGCCCAGGGGTCGGGTACACTGAAGCTTTCTTT,CASSPGVGYTEAFF,.,TRBJ1-1,TRBV3-1/TRBV3-2,.
TGTGCCATCAGCAGTACCCGGACAGGGGTGAACACTGAAGCTTTCTTT,CAISSTRTGVNTEAFF,TRBD1,TRBJ1-1,TRBV10-3,.
TGTGCCAGCATAAGCCAGCCCCAGCATTTT,CASISQPQHF,.,TRBJ1-5,TRBV6-4,once
TGCGCCAGCAGCCTCCGGGACAGGGATAATTCACCCCTCCACTTT,CASSLRDRDNSPLHF,TRBD1,TRBJ1-6,TRBV4-3,.
TGTGCCAGTAGTGTCGGAGTGAACACTGAAGCTTTCTTT,CASSVGVNTEAFF,.,TRBJ1-1,TRBV19,.
TGTGCCAGCACCCCAGACTCCGTGGGAATGGAGGGCTACACCTTC,CASTPDSVGMEGYTF,.,TRBJ1-2,TRBV4-2,.
TGTGCCAGCAGTGAAGCGGGCTCCTCTAGCACAGATACGCAGTATTTT,CASSEAGSSSTDTQYF,.,TRBJ2-3,TRBV2,.
TGTGCCAGCAGCTCCGGATGGCGGAGCGACTACGAGCAGTACTTC,CASSSGWRSDYEQYF,.,TRBJ2-7,TRBV11-2,.
TGTGCCAGCAGCCCTAGGACTAGCGGGAGTTTCGAAGAGACCCAGTACTTC,CASSPRTSGSFEETQYF,TRBD2,TRBJ2-5,TRBV3-1/TRBV3-2,.
TGTGCCAGCAGCAAAGGGACGGAAGAACGTAATTCACCCCTCCACTTT,CASSKGTEERNSPLHF,.,TRBJ1-6,TRBV21-1,.
TGTGCCAGCAGTTCAAGCCCGTATCAGCCCCAGCATTTT,CASSSSPYQPQHF,.,TRBJ1-5,TRBV28,.
TGTGCCACCAGCTTACAGTACAATGAGCAGTTCTTC,CATSLQYNEQFF,.,TRBJ2-1,TRBV15,.
TGTGCCAGCAGCCGAGAAGACCTTACGGGTAACACCATATATTTT,CASSREDLTGNTIYF,.,TRBJ1-3,TRBV2,.
TGTGCCAGCAGTCGACTGCCTTATGGCTACACCTTC,CASSRLPYGYTF,.,TRBJ1-2,TRBV25-1,.
TGTGCCAGCAGCTTAGGGGCTAGCGGGTCGAGCTCCTACAATGAGCAGTTCTTC,CASSLGASGSSSYNEQFF,TRBD2,TRBJ2-1,TRBV13,.
TGTGCCGGAACACTGGACCAAGAGACCCAGTACTTC,CAGTLDQETQYF,.,TRBJ2-5,TRBV2,.
TGTGCCAGCAGTTCTAACTATGGCTACACCTTC,CASSSNYGYTF,.,TRBJ1-2,TRBV27,.
TGTGCCAGCAGTGAATTTTATACGGATAATGAGCAGTTCTTC,CASSEFYTDNEQFF,.,TRBJ2-1,TRBV25-1,.